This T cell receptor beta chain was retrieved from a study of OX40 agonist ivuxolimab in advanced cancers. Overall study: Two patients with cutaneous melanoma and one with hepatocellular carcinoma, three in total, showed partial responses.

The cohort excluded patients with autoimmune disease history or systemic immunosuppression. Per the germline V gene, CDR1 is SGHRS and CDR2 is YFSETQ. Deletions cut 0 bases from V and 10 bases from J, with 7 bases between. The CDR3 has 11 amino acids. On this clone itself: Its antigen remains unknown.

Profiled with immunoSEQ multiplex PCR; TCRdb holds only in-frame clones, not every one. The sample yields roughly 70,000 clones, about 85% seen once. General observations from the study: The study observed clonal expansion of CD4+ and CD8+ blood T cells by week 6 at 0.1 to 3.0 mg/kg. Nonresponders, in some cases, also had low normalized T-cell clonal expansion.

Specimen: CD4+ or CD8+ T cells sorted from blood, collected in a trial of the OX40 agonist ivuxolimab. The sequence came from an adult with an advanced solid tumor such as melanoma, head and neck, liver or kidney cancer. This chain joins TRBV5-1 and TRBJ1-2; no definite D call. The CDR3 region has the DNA TGCGCCAGCAGCTTGGGGGAGCACTACACCTTC. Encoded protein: CASSLGEHYTF.